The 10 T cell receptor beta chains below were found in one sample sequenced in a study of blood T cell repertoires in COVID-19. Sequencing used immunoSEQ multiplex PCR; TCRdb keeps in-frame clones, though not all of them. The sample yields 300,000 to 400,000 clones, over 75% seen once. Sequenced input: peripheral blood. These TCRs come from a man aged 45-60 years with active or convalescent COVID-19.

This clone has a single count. CDR3 amino acids: CASSPGQGIGQPQHF. In DNA, the CDR3 is TGTGCCAGCTCACCAGGACAGGGGATTGGTCAGCCCCAGCATTTT. The chain joins TRBV18 to TRBJ1-5; the match to TRBD1 covers 9 bases. The CDR3 has 15 residues. Germline loops: CDR1 KGHSH, CDR2 LQKENI. V shed 2 bases and J 6 bases; nucleotides not matched to a gene: 5. The entire variable domain, with the rest obtained from reference TRBV18 and TRBJ1-5, is as follows: NAGVMQNPRHLVRRRGQEARLRCSPMKGHSHVYWYRQLPEEGLKFMVYLQKENIIDESGMPKERFSAEFPKEGPSILRIQQVVRGDSAAYFCASSPGQGIGQPQHFGDGTRLSIL.

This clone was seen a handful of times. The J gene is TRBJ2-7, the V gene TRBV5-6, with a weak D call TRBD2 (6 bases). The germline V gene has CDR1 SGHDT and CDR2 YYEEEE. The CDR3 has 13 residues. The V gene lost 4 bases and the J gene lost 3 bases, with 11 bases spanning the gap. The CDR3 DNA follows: TGTGCCAGCAGCCGCGAGACTAGCTACGAGCAGTACTTC. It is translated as CASSRETSYEQYF.

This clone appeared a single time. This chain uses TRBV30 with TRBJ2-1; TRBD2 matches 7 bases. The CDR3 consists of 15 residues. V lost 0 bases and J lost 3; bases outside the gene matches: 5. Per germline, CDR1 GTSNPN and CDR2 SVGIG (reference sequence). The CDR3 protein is CAWSVIRGVYNEQFF. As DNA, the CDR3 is TGTGCCTGGAGTGTAATTCGGGGGGTCTACAATGAGCAGTTCTTC. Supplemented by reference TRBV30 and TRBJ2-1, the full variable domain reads SQTIHQWPATLVQPVGSPLSLECTVEGTSNPNLYWYRQAAGRGLQLLFYSVGIGQISSEVPQNLSASRPQDRQFILSSKKLLLSDSGFYLCAWSVIRGVYNEQFFGPGTRLTVL.

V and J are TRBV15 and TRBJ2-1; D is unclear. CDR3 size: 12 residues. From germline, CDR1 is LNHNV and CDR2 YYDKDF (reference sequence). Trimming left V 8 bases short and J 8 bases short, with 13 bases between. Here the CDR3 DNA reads TGTGCCACCGCTACCACTTACCATGAGCAGTTCTTC. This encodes CATATTYHEQFF.

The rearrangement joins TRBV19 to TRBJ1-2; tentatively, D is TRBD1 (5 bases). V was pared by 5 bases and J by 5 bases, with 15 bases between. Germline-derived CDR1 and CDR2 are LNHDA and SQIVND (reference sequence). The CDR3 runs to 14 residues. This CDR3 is CASSPRWGAYGYTF. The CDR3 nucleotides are TGTGCCAGTAGTCCCCGGTGGGGCGCGTATGGCTACACCTTC.

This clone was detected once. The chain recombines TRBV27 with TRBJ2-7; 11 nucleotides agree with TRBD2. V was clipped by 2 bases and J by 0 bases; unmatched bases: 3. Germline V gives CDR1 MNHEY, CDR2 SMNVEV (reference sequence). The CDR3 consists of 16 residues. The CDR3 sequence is CASSLLAGGFSYEQYF. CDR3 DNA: TGTGCCAGCAGTTTACTAGCGGGAGGTTTCTCCTACGAGCAGTACTTC.

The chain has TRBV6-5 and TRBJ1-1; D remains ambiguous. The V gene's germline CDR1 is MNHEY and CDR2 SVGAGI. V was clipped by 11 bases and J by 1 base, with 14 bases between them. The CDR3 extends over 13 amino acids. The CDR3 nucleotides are TGTGCCCACGCGCGGTTACAGAACACTGAAGCTTTCTTT. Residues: CAHARLQNTEAFF.

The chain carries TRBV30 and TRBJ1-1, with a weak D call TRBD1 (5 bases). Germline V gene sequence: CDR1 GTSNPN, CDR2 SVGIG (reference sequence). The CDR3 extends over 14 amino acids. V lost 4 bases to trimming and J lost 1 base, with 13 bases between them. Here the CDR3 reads CAWMNLGRNTEAFF. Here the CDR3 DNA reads TGTGCCTGGATGAATCTGGGGCGGAACACTGAAGCTTTCTTT.

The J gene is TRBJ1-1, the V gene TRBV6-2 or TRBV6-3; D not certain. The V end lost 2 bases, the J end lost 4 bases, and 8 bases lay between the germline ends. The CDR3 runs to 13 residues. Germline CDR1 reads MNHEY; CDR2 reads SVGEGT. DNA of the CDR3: TGTGCCAGCAGTTACGAAGGGAGCACTGAAGCTTTCTTT. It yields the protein CASSYEGSTEAFF.

The CDR3 sequence: CASSRLGYEQYF. The CDR3 DNA reads TGCGCCAGCAGCCGGCTAGGTTACGAGCAGTACTTC. The chain links TRBV4-3 to TRBJ2-7; D gene uncertain. Germline-derived CDR1 and CDR2 are LGHNA and YSLEER. The CDR3 has 12 amino acids. Trimming shortened V by 4 bases and J by 4 bases, and 8 bases separated the two germline ends.